Below are 19 T cell receptor beta chains sequenced from a single sample in a study of shared clonotypes between healthy human individuals. The assay was immunoSEQ multiplex PCR, and TCRdb's table has in-frame clones only and misses some. The sample has approximately 2,000,000 clones, around 93% seen once. Positive CCR7 selection of CD45RO-negative cells yielded the naive CD8 cells, and terminally differentiated effector memory CD45RA+ cells were excluded. Sequenced sample: naive CD8+ T cells from PBMCs. The receptor set was obtained from a man aged 18 to 35 in good health. Some clones in this sample may be carry-over from other donors' samples.

The chain is built from TRBV7-9 and TRBJ2-7, with D perhaps TRBD2 (5 bases). Germline CDR1 and CDR2: SEHNR and FQNEAQ (reference sequence). V shed 4 bases and J shed 2 bases, with 24 bases lying between them. CDR3 size: 18 residues. The CDR3: CASSSNSRGGSVAYEQYF. CDR3 DNA sequence: TGTGCCAGCAGCTCCAATTCTCGTGGTGGGAGCGTCGCCTACGAGCAGTACTTC.

The rearrangement links TRBV15 to TRBJ2-3, with D perhaps TRBD1 (6 bases). The length of the CDR3 is 13 residues. Germline CDR1 is LNHNV and CDR2 is YYDKDF (reference sequence). With 8 bases removed from V and 2 bases from J, the gap between germline ends came to 11 bases. The CDR3 spells CATADRITDTQYF. The CDR3 nucleotides are TGTGCCACCGCCGACAGGATCACAGATACGCAGTATTTT.

This clone appeared a single time. This chain joins TRBV7-9 and TRBJ1-1; D not resolved. Trimming left V 7 bases short and J 0 bases short, with 9 bases between. The CDR3 consists of 13 residues. Germline values: CDR1 SEHNR, CDR2 FQNEAQ (reference sequence). The CDR3: CASTIGMNTEAFF. The CDR3, as DNA: TGTGCCAGCACGATCGGTATGAACACTGAAGCTTTCTTT.

The sample holds one count of this clone. V usage is TRBV27 and J usage is TRBJ1-2, with D possibly TRBD1 on 5 matching bases. This CDR3 has 13 residues. Germline CDR1 and CDR2: MNHEY and SMNVEV (reference sequence). V was clipped by 6 bases and J by 8 bases, with 16 bases between them. Here the CDR3 reads CASRPLLGGGYTF. In DNA form, the CDR3 reads TGTGCCAGCAGGCCCCTACTGGGGGGGGGCTACACCTTC.

This chain joins TRBV15 and TRBJ2-7; either TRBD1 or TRBD2 may fit D (6 bases each). CDR1 and CDR2 (germline): LNHNV, YYDKDF (reference sequence). With 6 bases removed from V and 1 base from J, the gap between germline ends came to 19 bases. The CDR3 runs to 16 residues. DNA of the CDR3: TGTGCCACCAGGGCCGAACTAGGGGGGTTGTCCTACGAGCAGTACTTC. Translated: CATRAELGGLSYEQYF.

The V call is TRBV7-9, the J call TRBJ2-3, with D possibly being TRBD1 or TRBD2 (5 bases each). The CDR3 runs to 16 residues. Deletions cut 7 bases from V and 2 bases from J, with 19 bases between. Germline values: CDR1 SEHNR, CDR2 FQNEAQ (reference sequence). This chain's CDR3 is CASTSPMGTNTDTQYF. CDR3 bases: TGTGCCAGCACCTCCCCTATGGGGACCAACACAGATACGCAGTATTTT.

The chain is built from TRBV7-9 and TRBJ2-5, with D unresolved. Germline V gene sequence: CDR1 SEHNR, CDR2 FQNEAQ (reference sequence). V gave up 0 bases and J gave up 2 bases, with 7 bases separating them. The CDR3 spans 14 residues. CDR3 protein: CASSLAAVQETQYF. CDR3 DNA: TGTGCCAGCAGCTTAGCGGCGGTACAAGAGACCCAGTACTTC.

V gene TRBV7-8 combines with J gene TRBJ1-5; D remains ambiguous. CDR3 length equals 17 residues. CDR1 SGHVS and CDR2 FQNEAQ come from the germline V gene. The V end lost 5 bases, the J end lost 2 bases, and 19 bases lay between the germline ends. CDR3 region: CASSAPGGPFGNQPQHF. The CDR3, as DNA: TGTGCCAGCAGCGCCCCGGGAGGGCCGTTTGGCAATCAGCCCCAGCATTTT.

The genes are TRBV4-3 and TRBJ2-7; D is perhaps TRBD2 (6 bases). In germline, CDR1 is LGHNA, CDR2 YSLEER. This CDR3 is 16 amino acids long. V lost 1 base and J lost 3, with 16 bases in between. Written as DNA, the CDR3 is TGCGCCAGCAGCCAAGTGGCGGGGCCCCCCTACTACGAGCAGTACTTC. Amino acids: CASSQVAGPPYYEQYF.

About this clone itself: Other nucleotide sequences in the sample specify the same CDR3. The chain carries TRBV6-6 and TRBJ2-3; D unclear. The CDR3 length is 11 residues. V was trimmed by 5 bases and J by 6 bases, leaving 6 bases between them. Germline CDR1 and CDR2: MNHNY and SVGAGI (reference sequence). CDR3 in DNA: TGTGCCAGCAGTCCTGGCGATACGCAGTATTTT. Its protein product is CASSPGDTQYF.

The table lists this clone with a count of one. V is TRBV27 and J is TRBJ1-1; D is ambiguous. In germline, CDR1 is MNHEY, CDR2 SMNVEV (reference sequence). CDR3 size: 16 residues. Trimming stripped 6 bases from V and 0 bases from J, with 17 bases between. The CDR3 is CASRPAPTDLNTEAFF. The DNA of the CDR3 is TGTGCCAGCAGGCCCGCCCCAACAGATTTGAACACTGAAGCTTTCTTT.

This sequence joins TRBV9 and TRBJ2-5; 10 nucleotides line up with TRBD2. The trim removed 4 bases at V and 5 bases at J, leaving 8 bases unmatched. The CDR3 covers 15 residues. The germline V gene has CDR1 SGDLS and CDR2 YYNGEE. The DNA for the CDR3 is TGTGCCAGCAGCCCTGGCACTAGCGGGACGGAGACCCAGTACTTC. It encodes CASSPGTSGTETQYF.

This sequence joins TRBV5-6 and TRBJ2-1; tentatively, D is TRBD1 or TRBD2 (5 bases each). Germline CDR1 is SGHDT and CDR2 is YYEEEE. V lost 5 bases to trimming and J lost 9 bases, with 15 bases between them. The CDR3 totals 13 residues. CDR3 DNA: TGTGCCAGCAGTACCGGGGCTCGGCCTGAGCAGTTCTTC. This gives the protein CASSTGARPEQFF.

This clone was seen once. J is TRBJ2-7 and V is TRBV5-1; TRBD2 is a possible D gene (6 bases). Trimming removed 1 base at V and 6 bases at J, with 14 bases between. The CDR3 has 14 amino acids. Per the germline V gene, CDR1 is SGHRS and CDR2 is YFSETQ. CDR3 sequence (DNA): TGCGCCAGCAGCTTGCTCGGGGGTCCCCTCGAGCAGTACTTC. It is translated as CASSLLGGPLEQYF.

V and J are TRBV27 and TRBJ1-5; TRBD1 aligns across 9 bases. CDR3 length: 14 amino acids. Germline lookup yields CDR1 MNHEY and CDR2 SMNVEV (reference sequence). V gave up 5 bases and J gave up 6 bases; unmatched junction bases: 5. The CDR3 bases are TGTGCCAGCAGTACAGGGGGCGCAGGTCAGCCCCAGCATTTT. It specifies CASSTGGAGQPQHF.

V gene TRBV28 combines with J gene TRBJ1-3; D ambiguous. The germline V and J ends were trimmed by 3 bases and 2 bases, with 14 bases remaining between them. The V gene's germline CDR1 is MDHEN and CDR2 SYDVKM. There are 16 residues in the CDR3. Written as DNA, the CDR3 is TGTGCCAGCAGTTTCTTCCCGTTGGCTGCTGGAAACACCATATATTTT. This encodes CASSFFPLAAGNTIYF.

The J gene is TRBJ2-7, the V gene TRBV27; TRBD2 matches at 12 bases. CDR1 is MNHEY, CDR2 SMNVEV, per germline (reference sequence). J was trimmed by 2 bases and V by 5 bases; bases with no gene match: 10. This CDR3 region has 17 residues. The CDR3 DNA reads as TGTGCCAGCAGTATACAGGGACTAGCGGGTCCGCCCTACGAGCAGTACTTC. Translated: CASSIQGLAGPPYEQYF.

The sample holds one count of this clone. V usage is TRBV5-6 and J usage is TRBJ2-7; TRBD2 matches 7 bases. Germline trimming cut 5 bases from V and 4 bases from J; bases unmatched to any gene: 12. Germline loops: CDR1 SGHDT, CDR2 YYEEEE. The CDR3 length is 15 residues. This CDR3 reads CASSSSGGVPYEQYF. DNA of the CDR3: TGTGCCAGCAGTTCGAGTGGGGGGGTCCCTTACGAGCAGTACTTC. Full variable domain (rest looked up from reference TRBV5-6 and TRBJ2-7): DAGVTQSPTHLIKTRGQQVTLRCSPKSGHDTVSWYQQALGQGPQFIFQYYEEEERQRGNFPDRFSGHQFPNYSSELNVNALLLGDSALYLCASSSSGGVPYEQYFGPGTRLTVT.

CDR3 DNA sequence: TGCGCCAGCAGCCAAGAAGGTAATGACGCCTACGAGCAGTACTTC. It specifies CASSQEGNDAYEQYF. The rearrangement links TRBV4-3 to TRBJ2-7; D remains ambiguous. Germline V gene sequence: CDR1 LGHNA, CDR2 YSLEER. The CDR3 runs 15 residues. The V gene lost 0 bases and the J gene lost 2 bases, with 11 bases spanning the gap.